This is a list of T cell receptor beta chains from one sample in a study of Graves' ophthalmopathy and Graves' hyperthyroidism. TCRdb passed the multiplex PCR reads through MiXCR, listing each CDR3 protein once. The sample lists a few hundred thousand distinct CDR3 sequences; about 40% were seen once. Sequenced material: peripheral blood or thyroid tissue (not recorded which). Every receptor here comes from an adult man with Graves' hyperthyroidism. Each CDR3 is given with its conserved first and last residue.

j_gene: TRBJ2-3; v_gene: TRBV29-1; CDR3aa: CSVARLAGDVSDTQYF
j_gene: TRBJ1-5; v_gene: TRBV7-9; CDR3aa: CAWSVGGDNQPQHF
j_gene: TRBJ2-7; v_gene: TRBV3-1; CDR3aa: CASSQEGGDHEQYF
j_gene: TRBJ1-2; v_gene: TRBV29-1; CDR3aa: CSAGQGAGYGYTF
j_gene: TRBJ2-1; v_gene: TRBV20-1; CDR3aa: CSASRLAGSPGDHEQFF
j_gene: TRBJ2-7; v_gene: TRBV5-4; CDR3aa: CASSADGRSSYEQYF
j_gene: TRBJ1-2; v_gene: TRBV20-1; CDR3aa: CSARDWKGAMTLSNYGYTF
j_gene: TRBJ2-2; v_gene: TRBV7-9; CDR3aa: CVSSSDVGGFGTGELFF
j_gene: TRBJ2-7; v_gene: TRBV29-1; CDR3aa: CSVEVGTSSYEQYF
j_gene: TRBJ1-5; v_gene: TRBV20-1; CDR3aa: CSASRGVANQPQHF
j_gene: TRBJ2-5; v_gene: TRBV19; CDR3aa: CASSTLGLADQETQYF
j_gene: TRBJ2-7; v_gene: TRBV11-2; CDR3aa: CASSPYPGSPRHYEQYF
j_gene: TRBJ1-1; v_gene: TRBV7-4; CDR3aa: CASSFEGQVNTEAFF
j_gene: TRBJ2-3; v_gene: TRBV7-9; CDR3aa: CASSDAGHTDTQYF
j_gene: TRBJ1-3; v_gene: TRBV13; CDR3aa: CASSPGTGGARRGNTIYF
j_gene: TRBJ2-5; v_gene: TRBV12-3/TRBV12-4; CDR3aa: CASRSGLTQETQYF
j_gene: TRBJ2-5; v_gene: TRBV5-8; CDR3aa: CASSWTGKGETQYF
j_gene: TRBJ1-4; v_gene: TRBV10-3; CDR3aa: CAIRLGQGIYEKLFF